This record concerns one TCR beta chain sequence. This clonotype was counted many times. There is no known antigen for this receptor. No clone much larger than this one lies a single base away; base qualities are absent. The data originate from a study of neurological immune-mediated disorders (dated by TCRdb to about 2019). In terms of the full investigation: Peripheral blood TCR-beta repertoires from patients with HTLV-I-associated myelopathy (HAM/TSP), patients with multiple sclerosis, and healthy controls were compared in the study using UMI-based sequencing. Alongside PBMC samples, the set of approximately 100 TCR-beta libraries contained longitudinal samples, technical triplicates, and paired CD4+ and CD8+ T-cell subsets that had been sorted. Technical triplicate libraries were sequenced so that the variability in frequency of each individual clone could be precisely calculated. Of the approximately 70 subjects in the cohort, about 14 were HAM/TSP patients, about 34 were multiple sclerosis patients, and some 20 were healthy controls.

To synthesize cDNA, template-switch 5'RACE was performed with a primer carrying a 10-nucleotide random unique molecular identifier so that each TCR transcript was tagged. Every sequencing run yielded over 170 million TCR-beta sequences covering 15-18 subjects. The RNeasy kit was used to extract total RNA. The KAPA Real-time Library Amplification kit was used to amplify TCR-beta VDJ regions with primers targeting the TCR constant region and the 5'RACE anchor. A first PCR added sample indexes and Illumina adaptors, and a second PCR then raised library yield. After Ampure bead purification, the roughly 650 bp TCR product was size-selected on a 2% E-gel SizeSelection system. Before pooling, library quality was checked on a Bioanalyzer, concentration was measured with Qubit, and libraries were quantified with the Kapa Library Quantification kit. Libraries were sequenced paired-end 2 x 150 bp on an Illumina HiSeq 2500. To increase sequence diversity, roughly 23-30% phiX was spiked into each library pool. Per the source publication's procedure: The UMI-based MiGEC pipeline processed quality-filtered reads and removed over 75% of raw TCR sequences during error correction. VDJ genes were aligned to IMGT germline references, and each clonotype was defined by a unique CDR3 amino acid sequence together with V-J genes. Clonal expansion, Shannon diversity and CDR3 relatedness (CalcPairwiseDistances, ClusterSamples) were evaluated with VDJtools, and phylogenetic trees were built with CLCbio workbench. Expanded clones were defined as having at least 8 unique UMIs, based on coefficient-of-variation modelling across technical triplicates. The public reads were run again by TCRdb, first through fastp at Q25 and then through MiXCR, and only productive beta chains were kept. Rows with a matching CDR3 protein are joined into one entry that keeps the most common DNA and genes. TCRdb's processing, not the authors', yielded these V and J calls. This sample is represented by about 44,000 distinct CDR3 sequences; 20% to 25% of them were singletons. The ten largest clones represent almost 4.5% of the sample.

The study at large found these results: Across subjects, expanded clones never shared an identical CDR3 amino acid sequence, which suggests that the TCR-beta repertoires in every group were private. The highest TCR clonal expansion was observed in HAM/TSP patients, whereas the lowest was observed in MS patients, even when compared with healthy controls.

This specimen's time point label, interpreted: technical triplicate 3. Libraries from unsorted PBMCs were made from 2 million PBMCs kept in RNAlater at -80 degrees C until RNA extraction. Peripheral blood was subjected to Ficoll-Hypaque density gradient centrifugation to isolate PBMCs, which were then cryopreserved in liquid nitrogen. This TCR was sampled from a man between 60 and 75 years old with HTLV-1-associated myelopathy (HAM/TSP). Sequenced input: PBMCs.

In nucleotides, the sequence is TGTGCCAGCAGCTTCTTCGGGACTAGCGGACGAGGGGGTAACACCGGGGAGCTGTTTTTT. This is translated as CASSFFGTSGRGGNTGELFF. This receptor chain uses TRBV6-6 and TRBJ2-2; TRBD2 agrees with 11 junctional bases. Taken from the germline V gene (reference sequence), the CDR1 and CDR2 loops are MNHNY and SVGAGI. Trimming removed 6 bases from V and 2 bases from J; the gene matches leave 17 bases unexplained. From cysteine to phenylalanine, the CDR3 is 20 amino acids long. Only CDR3 DNA remains: 60 bases, in frame from the first base.